This T cell receptor beta chain was identified in a study of shared clonotypes between healthy human individuals (dated by TCRdb to the early 2020s). Describing the broader study: The cohort included a few men and two women between 18 and 49 years of age. For each donor, three plates each were used for CD4 naive and CD4 memory, two plates were used for CD8 naive, and one plate was used for CD8 memory. Blood TCR repertoires of five healthy adults were deeply sequenced to estimate repertoire size and the extent of clonotype sharing between individuals. Different laboratories and diverse techniques were used to prepare libraries and sequence TCR repertoires, to increase sequencing depth and limit assay-specific biases. Each donor's leukapheresis produced roughly between about 0.9 and 9.5 billion PBMCs. Summary of the overall study and its limitations: Based on pairwise subsampling, the degree of clonotype sharing among donors was expected to be affected by sequencing depth. Naive subsets generally had larger estimated clonotype richness than memory subsets did. Compared with non-shared clonotypes, clonotypes shared by all four sorted-subset donors had higher generation probabilities. The genetic and exposure-history diversity represented was limited by the small number of donors. Rarefaction of sorted-subset datasets indicated incomplete sequencing despite the large sequencing depth. Sampling was limited to blood, and TCR repertoires in tissue likely differ from TCR repertoires in blood. Across a few donors, around 5% of naive CD4, roughly 3.3% of naive CD8, around 2.1% of memory CD4, and 0.3% to 0.45% of memory CD8 clonotypes were shared.

As for this clone: No cognate antigen has been identified for it. Base qualities are missing; no much larger clone stands one base away. The same CDR3 also results from other DNA sequences found in this sample.

Trimming removed 2 bases from V and 1 base from J, leaving 12 bases between the germline ends. The germline V gene (reference sequence) supplies CDR1 MNHEY and CDR2 SMNVEV. Measured from the cysteine to the phenylalanine, the CDR3 is 15 residues long. The only DNA kept is the CDR3, 45 bases in frame from the first base. CD8 naive samples were CD45RO-negative cells positively selected for CCR7, giving a CD45RA+CCR7+ population that excluded TemRA cells. Donors were healthy HIV-negative adults with no recently reported acute infections or vaccinations. Every donor was a Caucasian adult living in Nashville, Tennessee, USA. After blood collection by leukapheresis, PBMCs were isolated using Ficoll-Histopaque density gradient centrifugation and then cryopreserved in the vapor phase of liquid nitrogen. Analytical flow cytometry was used to check the purity and quantity of each magnetically sorted T cell population. Genomic DNA was isolated from each sorted fraction and quantified by UV absorbance on a Nanodrop 2000c.

Using the deep immunoSEQ assay, TCR CDR3 regions were amplified from genomic DNA by multiplex PCR. Extracted genomic DNA from each cell subset was spread evenly across all wells of several immunoSEQ 96-well plates, with each plate serving as a replicate. For sorted subsets, roughly 0.2 ug genomic DNA, equal to some 30,000 T cell genomes, was loaded into each replicate PCR. The purified libraries were quantified using a Qubit 3.0 fluorometer, sized with a Bioanalyzer 2100, and then quantified again using the KAPA Library Quantification kit. A separate single-read 150-cycle Illumina NextSeq 550 flow cell was used to sequence each immunoSEQ 96-well plate. In the authors' own workflow: Because the immunoSEQ output included only junctional sequences and no quality scores, the filtering could not be the same as the filtering used for full-length reads. To assign V/J genes and CDR3, sequences were annotated against IMGT germline references using PyIR, a Python wrapper for IgBLAST v1.9. Reads with weak V/J assignments (E-value above 1e-6), missing CDR3, stop codons, out-of-frame junctions, or ambiguous translated residues were removed. A V3J clonotype was defined by an identical inferred V gene, J gene, and CDR3 amino acid sequence. To compute the percentage overlap between repertoires, the number of shared unique clonotypes was divided by the size of the smaller repertoire. Repertoire richness was assessed with RTK rarefaction, the Chao1 estimator, and Recon v2.1 estimates of unobserved clonotypes. OLGA was used to compute generation probabilities for all TCRbeta clonotypes that the gDNA method yielded from a handful of donors. In its TCRdb copy, this immuneACCESS table keeps in-frame sequences only and misses some clones. Where compared with another copy, unresolved V genes explain less than half of these, and the others have no known cause. Clonal size and the V and J genes are those of that table, whereas D and trimming came from the DNA. The sample table records some 2 million clones; roughly 95% of these occur just once. Around 1.1% of the sample belongs to the ten largest clones.

The sample taken for sequencing was naive CD8+ T cells sorted from blood. Sample cell subset or site, as interpreted from the label and publication: CD45RA+CCR7+. The sequence was obtained from a man between 18 and 35 years old in good health. The rearranged segments are TRBV27 and TRBJ2-7, with a weak D call of TRBD1 (6 bases match). The CDR3 region has the sequence CASSLKGHPSYEQYF. The base sequence is TGTGCCAGCAGTTTAAAGGGACATCCGTCCTACGAGCAGTACTTC.